The 18 T cell receptor beta chains below all came from one sample that was sequenced in a study of T cell repertoires in cytomegalovirus infection. One entry per CDR3 protein results from TCRdb running MiXCR on the reads. The sample carries under 150,000 distinct CDR3 sequences, about 33% recorded once. Antigens of these TCRs are unknown. The material was CD8+ T cells from cultured PBMCs, obtained from culture after CMV antigen stimulation. The receptor set was obtained from a human donor in good health (CMV status not recorded). Some clones in this sample may be carry-over from other donors' samples.

The V gene is TRBV4-3, the J gene TRBJ1-3, with 9 positions matching TRBD1. V dropped 3 bases and J dropped 2; count of bases not matched to a gene: 2. The V gene's germline CDR1 is LGHNA and CDR2 YSLEER. The CDR3 extends over 15 amino acids. As DNA, the CDR3 is TGCGCCAGCAGCCAGGGACAGGGTCCTGGAAACACCATATATTTT. Translated, it gives CASSQGQGPGNTIYF.

This clonotype was detected many times. This rearrangement joins TRBV3-1 to TRBJ2-3; 15 bases line up with TRBD2. Losses at the gene ends were 4 bases for V and 2 bases for J; bases not matched to a gene: 10. CDR1 LGHDT and CDR2 YNNKEL come from the germline V gene (reference sequence). The CDR3 length is 19 residues. CDR3 DNA: TGTGCCAGCAGCCCCGGACTAGCGGGGGGGCCGACAGTCACAGATACGCAGTATTTT. Its translation: CASSPGLAGGPTVTDTQYF.

The table lists this clonotype with many counts. The chain carries TRBV6-1 and TRBJ2-3, with 7 bases lining up with TRBD1. The trim removed 3 bases at V and 4 bases at J, leaving 7 bases unmatched. Germline-derived CDR1 and CDR2 are MNHNS and SASEGT. The CDR3 spans 15 residues. The CDR3 sequence is CASSDRTGSADTQYF. The CDR3 coding sequence is TGTGCCAGCAGTGACCGGACAGGCAGTGCAGATACGCAGTATTTT.

This clonotype was observed a few times. The chain uses TRBV7-8 and TRBJ2-2; 7 nucleotides line up with TRBD1. The germline CDR1 and CDR2 sequences are SGHVS and FQNEAQ. V gave up 4 bases and J gave up 2 bases; unmatched junction bases: 1. This CDR3 region has 14 residues. The CDR3 DNA follows: TGTGCCAGCAGCTACAGGGGTAACACCGGGGAGCTGTTTTTT. Translated, it gives CASSYRGNTGELFF. The variable domain in full, with the rest retrieved from reference TRBV7-8 and TRBJ2-2, is GAGVSQSPRYKVAKRGQDVALRCDPISGHVSLFWYQQALGQGPEFLTYFQNEAQLDKSGLPSDRFFAERPEGSVSTLKIQRTQQEDSAVYLCASSYRGNTGELFFGEGSRLTVL.

The V and J genes are TRBV6-5 and TRBJ2-7; no firm D call. The CDR3 length is 11 residues. V lost 4 bases, J lost 7 bases, and 8 bases lay in between. Germline CDR1 MNHEY, CDR2 SVGAGI. The CDR3 coding sequence is TGTGCCAGCAGTTCATCCGGGGAGCAGTACTTC. Its protein is CASSSSGEQYF.

This clonotype has only a few counts. This chain connects TRBV7-9 to TRBJ2-1, with D possibly TRBD2 on 5 matching bases. The V gene lost 1 base and the J gene lost 10 bases, with 14 bases spanning the gap. The CDR3 has 14 residues. Germline V gene sequence: CDR1 SEHNR, CDR2 FQNEAQ (reference sequence). In nucleotides, the CDR3 is TGTGCCAGCAGCTTAGTTACGGAGTGGGAGGAGCAGTTCTTC. It specifies CASSLVTEWEEQFF.

The sample holds a few counts of this clonotype. The genes are TRBV6-4 and TRBJ2-7, with a possible D match to TRBD1 (5 bases). Germline V gene data show CDR1 as MRHNA and CDR2 as SNTAGT. The CDR3 covers 15 residues. The V gene lost 0 bases and the J gene lost 2 bases, with 11 bases spanning the gap. CDR3 in amino acids: CASSDSSGSAYEQYF. The CDR3 nucleotides read TGTGCCAGCAGTGACTCGTCAGGGTCGGCCTACGAGCAGTACTTC.

In nucleotides, the CDR3 is TGCAGTGCTAGGAAACTGACAGGGTACTCCTACGAGCAGTACTTC. Translation gives CSARKLTGYSYEQYF. The chain has TRBV20-1 and TRBJ2-7, with TRBD1 matching over 7 bases. The ends lost 3 bases at V and 0 bases at J; junction bases unmatched: 8. The CDR3 spans 15 residues. Germline V lookup: CDR1 DFQATT, CDR2 SNEGSKA (reference sequence).

This clonotype came up a few times. J is TRBJ2-7 and V is TRBV7-2; 10 bases agree with TRBD1. Germline V gene sequence: CDR1 SGHTA, CDR2 FQGNSA. The CDR3 contains 15 residues. The V and J ends lost 4 bases and 5 bases, in that order; junction bases with no gene match: 8. The CDR3 protein is CASSSPGQGMDEQYF. CDR3 bases: TGTGCCAGCAGCTCGCCGGGACAGGGGATGGACGAGCAGTACTTC. The full variable domain, rest sourced from reference TRBV7-2 and TRBJ2-7, is GAGVSQSPSNKVTEKGKDVELRCDPISGHTALYWYRQSLGQGLEFLIYFQGNSAPDKSGLPSDRFSAERTGGSVSTLTIQRTQQEDSAVYLCASSSPGQGMDEQYFGPGTRLTVT.

The chain is built from TRBV27 and TRBJ2-7; 8 positions match TRBD2. The germline V gene encodes CDR1 MNHEY and CDR2 SMNVEV (reference sequence). This CDR3 region has 15 residues. V lost 3 bases to trimming and J lost 0 bases; unmatched junction nucleotides: 4. The chain's CDR3 is CASSLVAGSSYEQYF. The CDR3 DNA reads as TGTGCCAGCAGTTTGGTAGCGGGGAGCTCCTACGAGCAGTACTTC.

This clonotype was observed once. CDR3 nucleotides: TGTGCCAGCAGTTATAGTGGGATGGCGGGCACCGGGGAGCTGTTTTTT. It is translated as CASSYSGMAGTGELFF. This chain uses TRBV6-5 with TRBJ2-2, with D possibly matching TRBD2 (5 bases). Deletions cut 3 bases from V and 4 bases from J, with 15 bases between. CDR1 is MNHEY and CDR2 is SVGAGI in the germline V gene. The CDR3 extends over 16 amino acids.

This clonotype came up many times. This chain joins TRBV7-2 and TRBJ2-7, with TRBD1 identical over 8 bases. Trimming took 5 bases from V and 2 from J; bases not matched to a gene: 5. There are 14 residues in the CDR3. Germline lookup yields CDR1 SGHTA and CDR2 FQGNSA. The DNA for the CDR3 is TGTGCCAGCAGCCCAGGGGGCGGACCCTACGAGCAGTACTTC. Residues: CASSPGGGPYEQYF.

The rearrangement joins TRBV6-5 to TRBJ2-1; TRBD1 agrees at 9 bases. The ends lost 6 bases at V and 4 bases at J; junction bases unmatched: 4. CDR1 and CDR2 from the germline V gene are MNHEY and SVGAGI. The CDR3 extends over 14 amino acids. CDR3 protein: CASRTGTGYNEQFF. The DNA for the CDR3 is TGTGCCAGCAGAACCGGGACAGGGTACAATGAGCAGTTCTTC.

This chain joins TRBV2 and TRBJ2-3; D is undetermined. V was clipped by 0 bases and J by 2 bases, with 12 bases between them. The germline gives CDR1 SNHLY, CDR2 FYNNEI. The CDR3 has 16 amino acids. CDR3 protein: CASSEARNQNTDTQYF. The CDR3 DNA follows: TGTGCCAGCAGTGAAGCGAGAAATCAGAACACAGATACGCAGTATTTT.

This clonotype was counted only a few times. CDR3 sequence reads: CASSLATGWDTSTDTQYF. The CDR3 region has the DNA TGTGCCAGCAGCTTAGCCACAGGATGGGATACTAGCACAGATACGCAGTATTTT. V usage is TRBV7-6 and J usage is TRBJ2-3, with TRBD1 as a possible D gene (5 bases). Germline lookup yields CDR1 SGHVS and CDR2 FNYEAQ. Trimming took off 0 bases at V and 0 bases at J, with 16 bases between the two ends. The CDR3 has 18 amino acids. Combining the CDR3 with reference TRBV7-6 and TRBJ2-3 gives the whole variable domain GAGVSQSPRYKVTKRGQDVALRCDPISGHVSLYWYRQALGQGPEFLTYFNYEAQQDKSGLPNDRFSAERPEGSISTLTIQRTEQRDSAMYRCASSLATGWDTSTDTQYFGPGTRLTVL.

The rearrangement links TRBV5-5 to TRBJ2-3; 7 nucleotides match TRBD2. Germline loops: CDR1 SGHKS, CDR2 YYEKEE (reference sequence). After removal of 2 bases from V and 1 base from J, the junction contained 1 base not matched to a gene. This CDR3 region has 14 residues. The CDR3 is CASSFAGGTDTQYF. The CDR3 nucleotides read TGTGCCAGCAGCTTTGCGGGGGGCACAGATACGCAGTATTTT.

This clonotype was detected ten times or more. The gene calls are TRBV6-1 and TRBJ2-1; D possibly corresponds to TRBD1 (6 bases). The CDR3 loop spans 13 amino acids. V was clipped by 5 bases and J by 12 bases, with 17 bases between them. Germline V gives CDR1 MNHNS, CDR2 SASEGT. CDR3 DNA: TGTGCCAGCAGTTCAGACTCAGGGGTAGGGCAGTTCTTC. Translating it yields CASSSDSGVGQFF.

The chain has TRBV7-6 and TRBJ2-7; 9 nucleotides align to TRBD1. Germline-derived CDR1 and CDR2 are SGHVS and FNYEAQ. J lost 1 base, V lost 6 bases, and 10 bases had no gene match. The CDR3 is made up of 16 amino acids. The DNA for the CDR3 is TGTGCCAGCAGTCCAAACCCGGGACAGGGTTCCTACGAGCAGTACTTC. This sequence encodes CASSPNPGQGSYEQYF.